These 13 T cell receptor beta chains originate from one sample sequenced in a study of cytomegalovirus exposure and HLA in healthy donors. Primers included in the PCR were 60 Vbeta and 13 Jbeta primers. Some clones are missing from TCRdb's copy, which holds only in-frame ones; the method was immunoSEQ multiplex PCR. This sample has 150,000 or so clones, with about 85% found just once. The specimen was PBMCs. All receptors come from a woman in her fifties or sixties in good health and CMV-seropositive.

The chain joins TRBV5-4 to TRBJ2-1; 8 nucleotides align to TRBD2. V gave up 5 bases and J gave up 7 bases; unmatched junction bases: 8. CDR3 length: 14 residues. The germline V gene has CDR1 SGHNT and CDR2 YYREEE (reference sequence). The CDR3 DNA reads TGTGCCAGCAGACCAGGGACTAGAATTAATGAGCAGTTCTTC. This translates into CASRPGTRINEQFF.

The genes are TRBV5-6 and TRBJ1-1; D is unclear. Trimming left V 2 bases short and J 1 base short, with 12 bases between. The CDR3 totals 15 residues. The germline V gene encodes CDR1 SGHDT and CDR2 YYEEEE. CDR3 region: CASSFSGRRNTEAFF. In DNA form, the CDR3 reads TGTGCCAGCAGCTTCTCGGGTCGGCGGAACACTGAAGCTTTCTTT.

The chain couples TRBV6-6 to TRBJ2-7; 9 bases match TRBD1. The length of the CDR3 is 14 residues. The germline CDR1 and CDR2 sequences are MNHNY and SVGAGI (reference sequence). V dropped 6 bases and J dropped 3; count of bases not matched to a gene: 6. DNA for the CDR3: TGTGCCAGCAGAACCGGGACAGGGAACTACGAGCAGTACTTC. Its translation: CASRTGTGNYEQYF.

This clone was observed a single time. The chain recombines TRBV28 with TRBJ1-1; D gene ambiguous. CDR1 is MDHEN, CDR2 SYDVKM, per germline. The CDR3 is 12 amino acids. V lost 8 bases to trimming and J lost 11 bases, with 18 bases between them. The CDR3 DNA reads TGTGCCAGCGGCCCCCCACAGCCACCGGCTTTCTTT. Amino acids: CASGPPQPPAFF. Combining the CDR3 with reference TRBV28 and TRBJ1-1 gives the whole variable domain DVKVTQSSRYLVKRTGEKVFLECVQDMDHENMFWYRQDPGLGLRLIYFSYDVKMKEKGDIPEGYSVSREKKERFSLILESASTNQTSMYLCASGPPQPPAFFGQGTRLTVV.

This clone was detected only a few times. The chain employs TRBV27 and TRBJ1-4, with 8 nucleotides matching TRBD1. Germline assignment: CDR1 MNHEY and CDR2 SMNVEV (reference sequence). This CDR3 is built from 14 residues. Trimming removed 6 bases from V and 7 bases from J; junction bases left unmatched: 7. CDR3 bases: TGTGCCAGCAGCCAGCAGGGGGCGTCTGAAAAACTGTTTTTT. It encodes CASSQQGASEKLFF.

CDR3 sequence: CASSQGPGGSPQETQYF. CDR3 DNA sequence: TGCGCCAGCAGCCAAGGTCCTGGCGGGAGCCCCCAAGAGACCCAGTACTTC. The chain combines TRBV4-3 with TRBJ2-5; 7 bases line up with TRBD2. Looked up from germline, CDR1 is LGHNA and CDR2 is YSLEER. This CDR3 has 17 residues. V gave up 1 base and J gave up 1 base; unmatched junction bases: 9.

The rearrangement links TRBV30 to TRBJ1-1; D is unclear. CDR1 and CDR2 from the germline V gene are GTSNPN and SVGIG (reference sequence). Trimming pared 8 bases from V and 1 base from J, leaving 8 bases between. This CDR3 is built from 11 residues. This CDR3 is CAGERNTEAFF. CDR3 DNA sequence: TGTGCCGGGGAGAGGAACACTGAAGCTTTCTTT.

The V gene is TRBV28, the J gene TRBJ2-3; no clear D. Germline values: CDR1 MDHEN, CDR2 SYDVKM. Between the trimmed V and J ends, which lost 6 bases and 0 bases, there was a span of 19 bases. The CDR3 totals 17 residues. The CDR3 reads CASSSPSVESSTDTQYF. CDR3 DNA sequence: TGTGCCAGCAGCTCCCCGTCCGTCGAGTCCAGCACAGATACGCAGTATTTT.

The rearrangement links TRBV30 to TRBJ2-2, with 7 bases aligning to TRBD1. The CDR3 totals 13 residues. V gave up 4 bases and J gave up 5 bases; unmatched junction bases: 4. The V gene's germline CDR1 is GTSNPN and CDR2 SVGIG (reference sequence). As DNA, the CDR3 is TGTGCCTGGAATTACAGGGGAACCGGGGAGCTGTTTTTT. Its protein product is CAWNYRGTGELFF.

The gene calls are TRBV27 and TRBJ2-2, with TRBD1 identical over 11 bases. J lost 4 bases, V lost 6 bases, and 7 bases had no gene match. The CDR3 runs 16 residues. Germline V lookup: CDR1 MNHEY, CDR2 SMNVEV (reference sequence). CDR3 sequence: CASSRRTGGITGELFF. The CDR3 DNA follows: TGTGCCAGCAGCCGGCGGACAGGGGGCATCACCGGGGAGCTGTTTTTT.

The chain has TRBV7-8 and TRBJ2-2; D might be TRBD2 (6 bases). The germline V and J ends were trimmed by 0 bases and 5 bases, with 10 bases remaining between them. The CDR3 spans 15 residues. Germline V gene data show CDR1 as SGHVS and CDR2 as FQNEAQ. CDR3 DNA: TGTGCCAGCAGCTTAGCGACTAGTAAAACCGGGGAGCTGTTTTTT. Translation: CASSLATSKTGELFF.

This chain links TRBV12-5 with TRBJ2-3; 14 bases align to TRBD2. CDR1 is LGHNT, CDR2 FRNRAP, per germline. The CDR3 spans 17 residues. V gave up 6 bases and J gave up 4 bases; unmatched junction bases: 9. Written as DNA, the CDR3 is TGTGCTAGTGGCTTAGGACTAGCGGGGGGTTATGCAGATACGCAGTATTTT. It translates to CASGLGLAGGYADTQYF.

The chain uses TRBV5-1 and TRBJ2-5; D is possibly TRBD1 (6 bases). Trimming stripped 0 bases from V and 4 bases from J, with 22 bases between. Germline loops: CDR1 SGHRS, CDR2 YFSETQ. The length of the CDR3 is 18 residues. CDR3: CASSLAGSRGLKGETQYF. CDR3 bases: TGCGCCAGCAGCTTGGCCGGGTCTAGGGGGTTGAAGGGAGAGACCCAGTACTTC.